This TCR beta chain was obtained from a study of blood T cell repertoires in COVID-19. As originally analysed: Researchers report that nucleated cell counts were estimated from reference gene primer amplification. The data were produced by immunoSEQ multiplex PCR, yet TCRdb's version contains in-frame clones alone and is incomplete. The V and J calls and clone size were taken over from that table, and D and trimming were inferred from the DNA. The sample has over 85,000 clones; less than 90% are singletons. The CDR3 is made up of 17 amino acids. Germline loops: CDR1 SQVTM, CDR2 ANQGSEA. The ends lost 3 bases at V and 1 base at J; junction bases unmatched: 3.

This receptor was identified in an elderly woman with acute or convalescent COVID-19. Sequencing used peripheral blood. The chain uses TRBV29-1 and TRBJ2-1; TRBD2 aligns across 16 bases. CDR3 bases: TGCAGCGTTGAGGGACTAGCGGGGGGGAGGTCCTACAATGAGCAGTTCTTC. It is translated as CSVEGLAGGRSYNEQFF.